The 5 T cell receptor beta chains listed next were all sequenced from one sample in a study of T cells after posttransplantation cyclophosphamide. Only in-frame clones appear in the TCRdb table, and some are missing; sequencing was by immunoSEQ multiplex PCR. The repertoire has under 50,000 clones, none seen only once; the ten largest take around 4.5%. Sequencing was done on a sample of PBMCs. All receptors derive from a woman aged 50 to 65 in good health and a related stem cell transplant donor.

This clone was recorded many times. The chain links TRBV4-1 to TRBJ2-5; 7 bases fit TRBD2. Germline values: CDR1 MGHRA, CDR2 YSYEKL. With 4 bases clipped from V and 0 bases from J, the junction kept 5 bases outside the gene matches. This CDR3 region has 15 residues. The CDR3 sequence is CASSPKAGYQETQYF. In DNA, the CDR3 is TGCGCCAGCAGCCCAAAAGCGGGGTACCAAGAGACCCAGTACTTC.

This clone was observed many times. The chain recombines TRBV10-3 with TRBJ1-2; possibly TRBD1 for D (5 bases). Germline CDR1 ENHRY, CDR2 SYGVKD. The CDR3 length is 12 residues. V was cut by 8 bases and J by 8 bases, with 15 bases left in between. This CDR3 reads CAIAGGVEGYTF. The CDR3 nucleotides are TGTGCCATCGCCGGGGGAGTGGAAGGCTACACCTTC.

This clone was observed at least ten times. The gene calls are TRBV4-1 and TRBJ1-1, with D possibly being TRBD1 (5 bases). The CDR3 length is 13 residues. Germline assignment: CDR1 MGHRA and CDR2 YSYEKL. V was cut by 0 bases and J by 8 bases, with 10 bases left in between. The CDR3 coding sequence is TGCGCCAGCAGCCAAGAGAAGGGGTCGGAAGCTTTCTTT. Translation: CASSQEKGSEAFF.

This clone has at least ten counts. The gene calls are TRBV28 and TRBJ1-1; D not certain. CDR1 MDHEN and CDR2 SYDVKM come from the germline V gene. This CDR3 has 15 residues. The V end lost 1 base, the J end lost 3 bases, and 12 bases lay between the germline ends. The CDR3 sequence is CASSLLGGAYTEAFF. DNA of the CDR3: TGTGCCAGCAGTTTATTAGGCGGAGCCTACACTGAAGCTTTCTTT.

This clone appeared many times. The V call is TRBV7-2, the J call TRBJ2-5; TRBD2 matches at 9 bases. V shed 5 bases, J shed 3 bases, and the junction held 10 bases outside the gene matches. The CDR3 totals 16 residues. Germline V CDR1 and CDR2: SGHTA, FQGNSA. The CDR3 here is CASSIRTSATKETQYF. The CDR3 region has the DNA TGTGCCAGCAGCATCCGGACTAGCGCGACTAAAGAGACCCAGTACTTC.